The TCR beta chain under discussion was sequenced for a study of shared clonotypes between healthy human individuals. TCRdb keeps only in-frame clones here, not all; method: immunoSEQ multiplex PCR. Here the sample spans 2 million to 2.5 million clones, 93% being singletons. A split of CD4+ cells into CD45RA+ naive and CD45RA-negative memory subsets was performed. The TCR originated in a man younger than 35 in good health. Some clones in this sample may be carry-over from other donors' samples. The material sequenced was naive CD4+ T cells from PBMCs. Subset described: CD45RA+ positively selected.

This CDR3 is CASSFMGGGLETQYF. The CDR3 DNA is TGTGCCAGCAGCTTTATGGGTGGGGGGTTGGAGACCCAGTACTTC. The genes are TRBV7-2 and TRBJ2-5; TRBD2 might be the D (6 bases). The germline V gene encodes CDR1 SGHTA and CDR2 FQGNSA. The CDR3 length is 15 residues. V lost 3 bases, J lost 5 bases, and 16 bases lay in between. Full variable domain (missing parts from reference TRBV7-2 and TRBJ2-5): GAGVSQSPSNKVTEKGKDVELRCDPISGHTALYWYRQSLGQGLEFLIYFQGNSAPDKSGLPSDRFSAERTGGSVSTLTIQRTQQEDSAVYLCASSFMGGGLETQYFGPGTRLLVL.